Reported below is one T cell receptor (beta chain). CDR3 length equals 16 residues. Trimming took 0 bases from V and 3 from J; bases not matched to a gene: 9. Germline assignment: CDR1 GTSNPN and CDR2 SVGIG (reference sequence). This PCR relied on a set of 60 Vbeta primers and 13 Jbeta primers. This table comes from immunoSEQ multiplex PCR, and its TCRdb copy is limited to in-frame clones, with some not included. Of approximately 100,000 clones in the sample, roughly 70% are singletons; the top ten hold approximately 10%. The data derive from a study of cytomegalovirus exposure and HLA in healthy donors.

The receptor was derived from a man aged 40-50 years in good health and CMV-seropositive. The sequenced sample was PBMCs. The V and J genes are TRBV30 and TRBJ2-7; 9 nucleotides agree with TRBD1. The CDR3 DNA sequence: TGTGCCTGGAGTGTACCGACCGGGACAGGGTACTACGAGCAGTACTTC. This sequence encodes CAWSVPTGTGYYEQYF.